This T cell receptor (beta chain) was sequenced in a study of blood T cell repertoires in COVID-19. Turning to the study itself: From the United States, Italy and Spain came samples of acute and convalescent COVID-19. Sources were T cells, B-cell-depleted T cells, or PBMCs; the material itself was cDNA or gDNA.

In the authors' methods: Amplified reference gene primers provided the basis for estimating nucleated cell counts. The protocol was immunoSEQ multiplex PCR, while the TCRdb copy is restricted to in-frame clones and leaves out a portion. V and J calls and clone size come straight from that table; D and trimming were deduced from the DNA. The table shows under 300,000 clones, with around 90% occurring only once. Looked up from germline, CDR1 is MGHRA and CDR2 is YSYEKL. V gave up 4 bases and J gave up 7 bases, with 13 bases separating them. This CDR3 is built from 14 residues. The rearrangement joins TRBV4-1 to TRBJ1-4; D ambiguous. This receptor was obtained from a man between 60 and 70 years old who had recovered from COVID-19. Sequencing was performed on peripheral blood. The CDR3 reads CASSRTDGLEKLFF. In DNA form, the CDR3 reads TGCGCCAGCAGCCGAACTGATGGGCTTGAAAAACTGTTTTTT.